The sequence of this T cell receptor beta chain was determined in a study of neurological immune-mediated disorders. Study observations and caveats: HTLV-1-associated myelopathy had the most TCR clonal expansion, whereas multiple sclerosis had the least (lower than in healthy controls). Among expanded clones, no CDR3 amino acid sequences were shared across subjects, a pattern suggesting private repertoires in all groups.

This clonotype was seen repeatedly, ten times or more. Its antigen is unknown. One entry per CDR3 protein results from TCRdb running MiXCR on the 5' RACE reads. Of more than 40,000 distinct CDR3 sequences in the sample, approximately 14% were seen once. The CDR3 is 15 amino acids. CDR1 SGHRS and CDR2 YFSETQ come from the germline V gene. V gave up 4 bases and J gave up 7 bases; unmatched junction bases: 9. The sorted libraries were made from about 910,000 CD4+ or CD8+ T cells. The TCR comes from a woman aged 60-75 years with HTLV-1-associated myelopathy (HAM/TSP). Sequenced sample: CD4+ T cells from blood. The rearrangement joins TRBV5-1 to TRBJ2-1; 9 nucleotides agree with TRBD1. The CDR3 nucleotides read TGCGCCAGCAGCCTGCAGGGACAGGGCAGTAATGAGCAGTTCTTC. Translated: CASSLQGQGSNEQFF.